This TCR beta chain was captured in a study of T-cell memory formation after mild COVID-19. V was cut by 4 bases and J by 0 bases, with 4 bases left in between. The V gene's germline CDR1 is SGHVS and CDR2 FQNEAQ. CDR3 length: 13 amino acids. This clonotype showed up many times. MiXCR, run by TCRdb on the 5' RACE reads, gives a single entry per CDR3 protein. Altogether approximately 100,000 distinct CDR3 sequences are present, roughly 10% being singletons, with the ten largest covering about 40%. The chain employs TRBV7-8 and TRBJ2-1; the D is unclear. The sequenced sample consisted of PBMCs or a T cell subset sorted from them (not recorded which). This TCR derives from a man aged 18-30 years who had mild COVID-19 (a few samples of this study predate the infection). Cell type and time point are not known. The CDR3 DNA follows: TGTGCCAGCAGCTGGAGCTCCTACAATGAGCAGTTCTTC. Its protein is CASSWSSYNEQFF.